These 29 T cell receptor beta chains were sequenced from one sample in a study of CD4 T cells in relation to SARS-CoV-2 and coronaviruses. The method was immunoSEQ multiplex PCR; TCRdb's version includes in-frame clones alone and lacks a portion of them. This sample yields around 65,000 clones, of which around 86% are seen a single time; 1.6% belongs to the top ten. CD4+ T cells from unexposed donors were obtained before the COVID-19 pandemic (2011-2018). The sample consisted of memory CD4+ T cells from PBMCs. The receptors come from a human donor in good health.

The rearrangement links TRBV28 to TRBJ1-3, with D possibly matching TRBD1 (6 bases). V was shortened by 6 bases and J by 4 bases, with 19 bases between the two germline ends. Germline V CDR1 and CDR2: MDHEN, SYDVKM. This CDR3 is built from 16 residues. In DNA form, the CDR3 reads TGTGCCAGCAGCCCCTCAGGGGCGGGTTTAGGAAACACCATATATTTT. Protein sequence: CASSPSGAGLGNTIYF.

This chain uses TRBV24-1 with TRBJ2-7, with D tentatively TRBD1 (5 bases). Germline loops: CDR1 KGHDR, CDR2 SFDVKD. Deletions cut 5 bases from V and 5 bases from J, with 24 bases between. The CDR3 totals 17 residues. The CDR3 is CATSGVNSARDSNEQYF. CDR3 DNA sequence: TGTGCCACCAGTGGCGTTAACTCCGCCAGGGATAGCAACGAGCAGTACTTC.

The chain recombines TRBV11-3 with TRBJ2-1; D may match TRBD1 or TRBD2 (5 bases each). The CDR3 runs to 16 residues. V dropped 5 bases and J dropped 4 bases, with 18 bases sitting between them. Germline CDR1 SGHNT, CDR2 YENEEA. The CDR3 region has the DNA TGTGCCAGCAGCGCACTCCGAGGGGACCGATACAATGAGCAGTTCTTC. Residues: CASSALRGDRYNEQFF. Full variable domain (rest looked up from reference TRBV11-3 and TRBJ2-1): EAGVVQSPRYKIIEKKQPVAFWCNPISGHNTLYWYLQNLGQGPELLIRYENEEAVDDSQLPKDRFSAERLKGVDSTLKIQPAELGDSAVYLCASSALRGDRYNEQFFGPGTRLTVL.

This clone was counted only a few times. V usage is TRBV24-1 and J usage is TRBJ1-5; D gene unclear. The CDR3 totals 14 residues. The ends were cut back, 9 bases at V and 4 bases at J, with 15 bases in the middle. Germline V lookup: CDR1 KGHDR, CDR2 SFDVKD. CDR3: CATSLRQSNQPQHF. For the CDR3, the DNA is TGTGCCACCTCTTTGAGGCAGTCTAATCAGCCCCAGCATTTT.

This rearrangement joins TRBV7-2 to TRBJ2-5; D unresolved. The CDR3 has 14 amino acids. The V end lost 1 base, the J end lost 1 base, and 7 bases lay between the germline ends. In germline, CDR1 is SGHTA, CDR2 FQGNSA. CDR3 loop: CASSLVGIQETQYF. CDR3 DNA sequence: TGTGCCAGCAGCTTAGTGGGAATCCAAGAGACCCAGTACTTC. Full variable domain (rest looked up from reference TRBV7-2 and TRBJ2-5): GAGVSQSPSNKVTEKGKDVELRCDPISGHTALYWYRQSLGQGLEFLIYFQGNSAPDKSGLPSDRFSAERTGGSVSTLTIQRTQQEDSAVYLCASSLVGIQETQYFGPGTRLLVL.

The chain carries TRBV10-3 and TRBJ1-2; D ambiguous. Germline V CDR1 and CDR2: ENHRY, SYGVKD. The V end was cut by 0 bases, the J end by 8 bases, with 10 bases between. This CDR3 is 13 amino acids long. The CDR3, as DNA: TGTGCCATCAGTGAGTCCGCAGGACGAGGCTACACCTTC. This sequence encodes CAISESAGRGYTF.

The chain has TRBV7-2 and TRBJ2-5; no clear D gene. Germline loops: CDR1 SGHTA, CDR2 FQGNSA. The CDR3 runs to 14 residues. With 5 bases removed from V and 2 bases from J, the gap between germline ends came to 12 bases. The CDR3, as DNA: TGTGCCAGCAGCCCCGCTGCGGCTCAAGAGACCCAGTACTTC. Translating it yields CASSPAAAQETQYF.

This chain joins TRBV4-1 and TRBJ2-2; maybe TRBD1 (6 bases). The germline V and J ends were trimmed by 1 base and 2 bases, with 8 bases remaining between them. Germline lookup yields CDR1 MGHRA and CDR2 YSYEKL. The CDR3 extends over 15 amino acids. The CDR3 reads CASSQGTVNTGELFF. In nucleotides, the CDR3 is TGCGCCAGCAGCCAAGGGACAGTAAACACCGGGGAGCTGTTTTTT.

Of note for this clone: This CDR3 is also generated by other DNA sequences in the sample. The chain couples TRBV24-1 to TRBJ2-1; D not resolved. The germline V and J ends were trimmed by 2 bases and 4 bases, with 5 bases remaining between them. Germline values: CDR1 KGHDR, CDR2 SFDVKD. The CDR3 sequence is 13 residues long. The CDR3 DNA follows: TGTGCCACCAGTGATTCAGGATACAATGAGCAGTTCTTC. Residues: CATSDSGYNEQFF.

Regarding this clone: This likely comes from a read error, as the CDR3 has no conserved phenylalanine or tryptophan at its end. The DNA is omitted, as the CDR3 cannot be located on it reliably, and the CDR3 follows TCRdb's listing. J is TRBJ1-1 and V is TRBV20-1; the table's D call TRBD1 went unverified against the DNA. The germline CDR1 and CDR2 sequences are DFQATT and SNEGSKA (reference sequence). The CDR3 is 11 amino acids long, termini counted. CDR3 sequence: CSARDGAPPLL.

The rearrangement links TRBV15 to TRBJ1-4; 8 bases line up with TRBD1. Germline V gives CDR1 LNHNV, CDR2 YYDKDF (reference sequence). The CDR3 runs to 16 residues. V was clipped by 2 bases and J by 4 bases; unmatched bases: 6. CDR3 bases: TGTGCCACCAGCAGAAAGGACAGGGAGGTTAATGAAAAACTGTTTTTT. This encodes CATSRKDREVNEKLFF. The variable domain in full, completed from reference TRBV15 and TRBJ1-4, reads DAMVIQNPRYQVTQFGKPVTLSCSQTLNHNVMYWYQQKSSQAPKLLFHYYDKDFNNEADTPDNFQSRRPNTSFCFLDIRSPGLGDTAMYLCATSRKDREVNEKLFFGSGTQLSVL.

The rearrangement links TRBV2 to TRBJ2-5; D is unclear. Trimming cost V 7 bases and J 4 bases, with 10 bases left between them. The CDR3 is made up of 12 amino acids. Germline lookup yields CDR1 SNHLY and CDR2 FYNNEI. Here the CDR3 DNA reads TGTGCCAGCACTACGACGGGAGAGACCCAGTACTTC. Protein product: CASTTTGETQYF.

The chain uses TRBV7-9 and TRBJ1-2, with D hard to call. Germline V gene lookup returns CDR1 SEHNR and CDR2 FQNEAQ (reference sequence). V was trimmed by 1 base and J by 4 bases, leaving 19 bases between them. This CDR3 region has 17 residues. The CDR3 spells CASSLEWGIGQLYGYTF. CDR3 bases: TGTGCCAGCAGCTTAGAATGGGGAATCGGGCAACTCTATGGCTACACCTTC.

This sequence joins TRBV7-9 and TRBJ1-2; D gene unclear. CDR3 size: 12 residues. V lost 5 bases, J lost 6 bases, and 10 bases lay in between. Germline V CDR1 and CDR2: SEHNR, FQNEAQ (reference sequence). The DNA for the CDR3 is TGTGCCAGCAGCGGCGTCGGGAATGGCTACACCTTC. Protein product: CASSGVGNGYTF. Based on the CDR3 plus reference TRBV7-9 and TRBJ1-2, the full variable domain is DTGVSQNPRHKITKRGQNVTFRCDPISEHNRLYWYRQTLGQGPEFLTYFQNEAQLEKSRLLSDRFSAERPKGSFSTLEIQRTEQGDSAMYLCASSGVGNGYTFGSGTRLTVV.

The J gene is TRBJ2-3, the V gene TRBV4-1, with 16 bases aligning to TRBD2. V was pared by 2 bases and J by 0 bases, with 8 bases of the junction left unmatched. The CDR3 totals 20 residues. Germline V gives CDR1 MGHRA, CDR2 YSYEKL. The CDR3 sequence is CASSQPGLAGGSTSTDTQYF. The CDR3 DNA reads TGCGCCAGCAGCCAACCGGGACTAGCGGGGGGGTCTACTAGCACAGATACGCAGTATTTT.

CDR3 sequence reads: CASSLLAGVGTDTQYF. CDR3 in DNA: TGCGCCAGCAGCTTACTAGCGGGAGTAGGCACAGATACGCAGTATTTT. This chain joins TRBV5-1 and TRBJ2-3; 11 positions agree with TRBD2. Germline CDR1 reads SGHRS; CDR2 reads YFSETQ. The CDR3 has 16 residues. V was pared by 2 bases and J by 1 base, with 3 bases of the junction left unmatched.

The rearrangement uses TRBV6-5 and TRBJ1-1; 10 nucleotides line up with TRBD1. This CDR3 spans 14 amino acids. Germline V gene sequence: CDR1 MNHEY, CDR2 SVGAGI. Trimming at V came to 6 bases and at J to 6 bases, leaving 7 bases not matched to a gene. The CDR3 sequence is CASRLGQGGAEAFF. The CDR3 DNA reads TGTGCCAGCAGACTCGGACAGGGGGGGGCTGAAGCTTTCTTT.

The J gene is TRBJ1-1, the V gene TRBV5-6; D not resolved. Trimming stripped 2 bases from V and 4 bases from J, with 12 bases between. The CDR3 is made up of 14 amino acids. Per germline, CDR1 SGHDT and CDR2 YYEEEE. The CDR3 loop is CASSLGRTGTEAFF. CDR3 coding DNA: TGTGCCAGCAGCTTAGGACGCACTGGCACTGAAGCTTTCTTT.

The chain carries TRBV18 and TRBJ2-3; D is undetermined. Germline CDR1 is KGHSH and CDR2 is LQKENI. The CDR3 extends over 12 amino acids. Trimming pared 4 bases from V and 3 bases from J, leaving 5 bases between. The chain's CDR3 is CASSQFTDTQYF. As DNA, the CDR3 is TGTGCCAGCTCACAGTTTACAGATACGCAGTATTTT. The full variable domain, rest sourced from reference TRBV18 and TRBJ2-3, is NAGVMQNPRHLVRRRGQEARLRCSPMKGHSHVYWYRQLPEEGLKFMVYLQKENIIDESGMPKERFSAEFPKEGPSILRIQQVVRGDSAAYFCASSQFTDTQYFGPGTRLTVL.

This CDR3 reads CASSQDYTGKQYF. CDR3 nucleotides: TGTGCCAGCAGCCAAGATTATACCGGAAAACAGTATTTT. The V gene is TRBV3-1 (or the pseudogene TRBV3-2), the J gene TRBJ2-3; D unresolved. V lost 0 bases, J lost 12 bases, and 13 bases lay in between. The CDR3 runs to 13 residues. Germline V gene data show CDR1 as LGHDT and CDR2 as YNNKEL (reference sequence).

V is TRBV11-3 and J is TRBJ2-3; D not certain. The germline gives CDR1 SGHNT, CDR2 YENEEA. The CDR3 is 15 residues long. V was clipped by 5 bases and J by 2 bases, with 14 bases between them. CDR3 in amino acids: CASSASSSPTDTQYF. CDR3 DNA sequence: TGTGCCAGCAGCGCATCATCAAGCCCCACAGATACGCAGTATTTT.

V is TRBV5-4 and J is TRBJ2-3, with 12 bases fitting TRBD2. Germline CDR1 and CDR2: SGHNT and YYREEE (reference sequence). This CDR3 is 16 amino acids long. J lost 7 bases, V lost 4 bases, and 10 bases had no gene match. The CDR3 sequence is CASSPRRTSGTYTQYF. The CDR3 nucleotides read TGTGCCAGCAGCCCCCGCAGGACTAGCGGGACCTATACGCAGTATTTT.

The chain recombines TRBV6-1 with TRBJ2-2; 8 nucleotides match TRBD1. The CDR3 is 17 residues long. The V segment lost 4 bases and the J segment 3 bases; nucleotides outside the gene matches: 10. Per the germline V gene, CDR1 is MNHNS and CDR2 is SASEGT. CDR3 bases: TGTGCCAGCAGTGCCTCCCGGGACAGGTACTACACCGGGGAGCTGTTTTTT. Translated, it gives CASSASRDRYYTGELFF.

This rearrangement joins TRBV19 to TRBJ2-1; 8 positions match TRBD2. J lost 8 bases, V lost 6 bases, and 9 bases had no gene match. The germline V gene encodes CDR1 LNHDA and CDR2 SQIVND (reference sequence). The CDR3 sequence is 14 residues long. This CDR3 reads CASSGGAGRDEQFF. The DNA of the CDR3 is TGTGCCAGTAGCGGGGGGGCAGGTCGGGATGAGCAGTTCTTC.

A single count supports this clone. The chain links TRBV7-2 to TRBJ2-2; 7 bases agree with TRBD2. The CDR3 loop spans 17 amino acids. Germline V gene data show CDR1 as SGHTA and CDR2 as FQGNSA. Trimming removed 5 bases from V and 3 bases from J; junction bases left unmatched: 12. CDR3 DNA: TGTGCCAGCAGCCTACAGCAGTGGGGAGGGGACACCGGGGAGCTGTTTTTT. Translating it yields CASSLQQWGGDTGELFF. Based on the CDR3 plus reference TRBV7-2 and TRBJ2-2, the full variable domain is GAGVSQSPSNKVTEKGKDVELRCDPISGHTALYWYRQSLGQGLEFLIYFQGNSAPDKSGLPSDRFSAERTGGSVSTLTIQRTQQEDSAVYLCASSLQQWGGDTGELFFGEGSRLTVL.

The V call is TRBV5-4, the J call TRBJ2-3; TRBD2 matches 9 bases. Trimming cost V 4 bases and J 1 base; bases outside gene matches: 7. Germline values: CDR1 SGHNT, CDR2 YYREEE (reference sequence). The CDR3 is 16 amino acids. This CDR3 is CASSPFLAGGTDTQYF. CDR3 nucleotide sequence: TGTGCCAGCAGCCCCTTCTTAGCGGGAGGCACAGATACGCAGTATTTT.

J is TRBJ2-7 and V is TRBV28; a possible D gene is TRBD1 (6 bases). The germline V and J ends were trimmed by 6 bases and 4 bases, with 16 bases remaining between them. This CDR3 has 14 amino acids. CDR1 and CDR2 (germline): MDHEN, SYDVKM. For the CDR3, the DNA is TGTGCCAGCAGACCACAGGGTTTGGTTTACGAGCAGTACTTC. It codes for CASRPQGLVYEQYF.

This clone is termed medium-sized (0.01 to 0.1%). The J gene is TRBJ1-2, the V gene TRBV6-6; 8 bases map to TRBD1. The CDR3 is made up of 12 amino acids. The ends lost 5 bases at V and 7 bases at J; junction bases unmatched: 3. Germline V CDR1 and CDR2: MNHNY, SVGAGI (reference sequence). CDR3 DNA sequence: TGTGCCAGCAGTCCGACAGGGGCTGGCTACACCTTC. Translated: CASSPTGAGYTF.

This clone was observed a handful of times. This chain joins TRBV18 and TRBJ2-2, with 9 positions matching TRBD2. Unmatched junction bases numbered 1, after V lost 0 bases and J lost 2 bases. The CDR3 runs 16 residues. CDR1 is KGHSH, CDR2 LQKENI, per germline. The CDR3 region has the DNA TGTGCCAGCTCACCACCTAGCGGGAGAAACACCGGGGAGCTGTTTTTT. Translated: CASSPPSGRNTGELFF.